This T cell receptor (beta chain) was sequenced for a study of OX40 agonist ivuxolimab in advanced cancers. About the research overall: Recorded diagnoses for dose-escalation patients were hepatocellular carcinoma, melanoma, renal cell or head and neck cancer. Whole-study results and caveats: Fewer expanded clones were found on average in CD4+ than in CD8+ T cells.

Repertoires were generated with immunoSEQ multiplex PCR, while TCRdb's copy carries only in-frame clones and drops some. The data contain about 110,000 clones, 91% of them singletons. Trimming pared 4 bases from V and 4 bases from J, leaving 7 bases between. The CDR3 runs 11 residues. Looked up from germline, CDR1 is SQVTM and CDR2 is ANQGSEA. Points on this clone: Its antigen remains unknown.

The sequencing here drew on CD4+ or CD8+ T cells sorted from blood, taken in a trial of the OX40 agonist ivuxolimab. This clonotype originated in an adult with an advanced solid tumor such as melanoma, head and neck, liver or kidney cancer. V and J are TRBV29-1 and TRBJ1-1; possibly TRBD1 for D (5 bases). This CDR3 is CSVVGGTEAFF. The CDR3 region has the DNA TGCAGCGTTGTCGGGGGCACTGAAGCTTTCTTT.